The source of this T cell receptor (beta chain) is a study of blood T cells in healthy people across ages. Study overall: Through template switching, about one barcoded beta molecule was captured per two T cells, as measured in model experiments.

This clonotype was seen only once. The antigen is undetermined. Sample-barcoded 5' priming and a J-beta primer mix drove a second PCR of 7 to 11 cycles. A template-switch adaptor containing 12 random nucleotides labeled each cDNA molecule. TCRdb re-called the 5' RACE reads through MiXCR, storing one row per CDR3 protein. The sample shows 2 million or so distinct CDR3 sequences, around 50% of them seen only once. Broader study findings: The long-lived group displayed more naive CD4+ cells, plus higher diversity, than the aged donors did. As age increased, TCR beta diversity per million T cells fell in a roughly linear fashion.

The CDR3 consists of 15 residues. Germline lookup yields CDR1 LGHNA and CDR2 YSLEER. Trimming at V came to 2 bases and at J to 10 bases, leaving 7 bases not matched to a gene. The TCR comes from a woman aged 40-49 years in good health. The chain employs TRBV4-3 and TRBJ2-1, with TRBD2 identical over 11 bases. The sequenced sample was blood. The CDR3 spells CASSQNSGRALEQFF. The CDR3 coding sequence is TGCGCCAGCAGCCAAAATAGCGGGAGGGCTTTGGAGCAGTTCTTC.